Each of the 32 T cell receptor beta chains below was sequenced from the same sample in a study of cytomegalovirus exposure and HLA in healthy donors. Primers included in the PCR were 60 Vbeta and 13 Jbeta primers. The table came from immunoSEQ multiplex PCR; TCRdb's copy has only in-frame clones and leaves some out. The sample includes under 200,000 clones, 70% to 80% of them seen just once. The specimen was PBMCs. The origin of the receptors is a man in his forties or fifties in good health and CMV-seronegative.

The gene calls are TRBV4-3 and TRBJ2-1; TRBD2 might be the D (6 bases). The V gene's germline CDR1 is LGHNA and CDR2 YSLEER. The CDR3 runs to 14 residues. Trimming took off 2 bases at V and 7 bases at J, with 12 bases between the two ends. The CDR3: CASSQMEGPNEQFF. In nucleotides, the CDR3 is TGCGCCAGCAGCCAAATGGAGGGGCCTAATGAGCAGTTCTTC.

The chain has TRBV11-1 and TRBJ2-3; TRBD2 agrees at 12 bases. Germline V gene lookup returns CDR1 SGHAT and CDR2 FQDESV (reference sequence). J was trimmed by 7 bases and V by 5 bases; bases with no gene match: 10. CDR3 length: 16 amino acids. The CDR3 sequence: CASSPETSGGRNTQYF. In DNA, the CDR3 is TGTGCCAGCAGCCCCGAGACTAGCGGGGGTCGGAATACGCAGTATTTT.

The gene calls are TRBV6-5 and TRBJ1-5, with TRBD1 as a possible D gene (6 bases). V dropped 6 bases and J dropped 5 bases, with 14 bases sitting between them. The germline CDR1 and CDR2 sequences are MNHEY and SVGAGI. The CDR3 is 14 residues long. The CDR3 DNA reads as TGTGCCAGCAGCCCATTTGGGGGCGATCAGCCCCAGCATTTT. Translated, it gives CASSPFGGDQPQHF.

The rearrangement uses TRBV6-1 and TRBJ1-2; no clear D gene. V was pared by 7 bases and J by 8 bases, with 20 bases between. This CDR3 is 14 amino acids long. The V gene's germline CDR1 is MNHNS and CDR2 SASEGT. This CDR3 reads CASNHAVQDVGYTF. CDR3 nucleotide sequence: TGTGCCAGCAATCACGCAGTCCAGGATGTAGGCTACACCTTC.

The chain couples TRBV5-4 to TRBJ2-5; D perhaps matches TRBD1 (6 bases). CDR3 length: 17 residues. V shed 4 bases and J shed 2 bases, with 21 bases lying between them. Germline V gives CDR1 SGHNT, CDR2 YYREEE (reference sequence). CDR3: CASSANPGQRSQETQYF. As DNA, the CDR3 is TGTGCCAGCAGCGCAAACCCCGGACAGCGATCACAAGAGACCCAGTACTTC. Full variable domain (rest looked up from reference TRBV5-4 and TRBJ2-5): ETGVTQSPTHLIKTRGQQVTLRCSSQSGHNTVSWYQQALGQGPQFIFQYYREEENGRGNFPPRFSGLQFPNYSSELNVNALELDDSALYLCASSANPGQRSQETQYFGPGTRLLVL.

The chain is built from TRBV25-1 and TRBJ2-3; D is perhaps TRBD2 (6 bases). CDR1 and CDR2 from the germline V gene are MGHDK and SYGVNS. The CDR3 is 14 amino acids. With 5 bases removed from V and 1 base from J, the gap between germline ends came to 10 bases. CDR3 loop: CASSSAGRTDTQYF. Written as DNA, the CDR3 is TGTGCCAGCAGTTCAGCGGGCCGCACAGATACGCAGTATTTT.

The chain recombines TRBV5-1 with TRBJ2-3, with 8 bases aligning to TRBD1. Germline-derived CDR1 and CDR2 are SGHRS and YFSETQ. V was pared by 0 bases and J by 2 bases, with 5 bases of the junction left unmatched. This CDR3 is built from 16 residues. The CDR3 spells CASSLGQGILTDTQYF. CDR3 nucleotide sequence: TGCGCCAGCAGCTTGGGACAGGGGATCCTCACAGATACGCAGTATTTT.

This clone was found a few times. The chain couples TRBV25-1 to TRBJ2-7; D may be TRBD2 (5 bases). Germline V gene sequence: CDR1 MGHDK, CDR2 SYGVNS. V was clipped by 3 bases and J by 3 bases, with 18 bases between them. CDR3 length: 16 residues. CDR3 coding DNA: TGTGCCAGCAGTGACCCGGCGGGCTCTACCTTCTACGAGCAGTACTTC. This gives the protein CASSDPAGSTFYEQYF.

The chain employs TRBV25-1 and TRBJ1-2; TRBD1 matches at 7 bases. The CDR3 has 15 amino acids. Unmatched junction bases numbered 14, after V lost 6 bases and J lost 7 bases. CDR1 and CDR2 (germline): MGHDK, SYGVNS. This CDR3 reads CASRGPGEGAGGYTF. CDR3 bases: TGTGCCAGCAGAGGACCCGGAGAGGGGGCCGGTGGCTACACCTTC.

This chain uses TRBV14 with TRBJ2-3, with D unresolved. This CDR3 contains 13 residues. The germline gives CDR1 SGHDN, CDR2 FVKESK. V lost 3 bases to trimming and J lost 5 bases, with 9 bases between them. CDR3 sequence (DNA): TGTGCCAGCAGCCAGTCACGGAGAGATACGCAGTATTTT. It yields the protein CASSQSRRDTQYF.

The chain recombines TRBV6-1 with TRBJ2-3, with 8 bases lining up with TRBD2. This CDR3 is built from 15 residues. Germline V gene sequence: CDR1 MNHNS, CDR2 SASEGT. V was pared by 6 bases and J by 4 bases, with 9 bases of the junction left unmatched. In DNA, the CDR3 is TGTGCCAGCAGACTGTTAAGCGGGGGCGCAGATACGCAGTATTTT. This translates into CASRLLSGGADTQYF.

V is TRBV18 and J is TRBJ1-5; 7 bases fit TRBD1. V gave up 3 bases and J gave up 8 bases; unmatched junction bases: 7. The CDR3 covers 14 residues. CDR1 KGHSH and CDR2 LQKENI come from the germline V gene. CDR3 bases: TGTGCCAGCTCACCGGACAGGACTCTGAAGCCCCAGCATTTT. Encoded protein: CASSPDRTLKPQHF.

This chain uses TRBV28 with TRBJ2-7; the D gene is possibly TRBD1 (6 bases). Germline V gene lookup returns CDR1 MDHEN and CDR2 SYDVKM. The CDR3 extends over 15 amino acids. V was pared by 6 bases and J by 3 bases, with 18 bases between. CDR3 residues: CASRASGGLVYEQYF. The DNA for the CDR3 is TGTGCCAGCAGAGCCTCTGGGGGCTTGGTCTACGAGCAGTACTTC. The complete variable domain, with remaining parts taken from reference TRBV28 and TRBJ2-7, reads DVKVTQSSRYLVKRTGEKVFLECVQDMDHENMFWYRQDPGLGLRLIYFSYDVKMKEKGDIPEGYSVSREKKERFSLILESASTNQTSMYLCASRASGGLVYEQYFGPGTRLTVT.

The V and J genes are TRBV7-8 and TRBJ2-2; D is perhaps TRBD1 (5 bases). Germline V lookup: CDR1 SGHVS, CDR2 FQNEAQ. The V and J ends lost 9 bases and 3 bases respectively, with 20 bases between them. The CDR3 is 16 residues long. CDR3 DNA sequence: TGTGCCAGGCCGTTAACCCCAGACAGACACACCGGGGAGCTGTTTTTT. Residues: CARPLTPDRHTGELFF.

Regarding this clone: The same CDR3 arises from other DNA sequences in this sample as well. The DNA for the CDR3 is TGTGCCTCCAGTATCGAATCTGGAAACACCATATATTTT. Translating it yields CASSIESGNTIYF. The V call is TRBV19, the J call TRBJ1-3; D gene unclear. Germline loops: CDR1 LNHDA, CDR2 SQIVND (reference sequence). Trimming took off 11 bases at V and 1 base at J, with 12 bases between the two ends. The CDR3 loop spans 13 amino acids.

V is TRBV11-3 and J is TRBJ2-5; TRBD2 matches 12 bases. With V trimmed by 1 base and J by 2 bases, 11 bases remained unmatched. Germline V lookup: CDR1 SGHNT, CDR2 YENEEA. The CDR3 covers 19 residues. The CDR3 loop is CASSLVLVGLAGPQETQYF. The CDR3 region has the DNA TGTGCCAGCAGCTTAGTCCTAGTTGGACTAGCGGGGCCACAAGAGACCCAGTACTTC.

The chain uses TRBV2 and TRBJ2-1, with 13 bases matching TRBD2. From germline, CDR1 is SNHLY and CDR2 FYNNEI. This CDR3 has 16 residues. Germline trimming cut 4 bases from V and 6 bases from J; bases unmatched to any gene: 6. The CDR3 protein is CASSGTGTSGANEQFF. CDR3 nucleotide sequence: TGTGCCAGCAGTGGGACCGGGACTAGCGGGGCCAATGAGCAGTTCTTC.

The CDR3 bases are TGTGCCAGCAGTGGTGGGACAAGTGGGTCGTCTGGCTACACCTTC. Translation: CASSGGTSGSSGYTF. This chain links TRBV6-1 with TRBJ1-2; tentative D call: TRBD1 (6 bases). The CDR3 totals 15 residues. From germline, CDR1 is MNHNS and CDR2 SASEGT. V lost 4 bases, J lost 7 bases, and 19 bases lay in between.

CDR3 amino acids: CASSSWTSGGAGADTQYF. Here the CDR3 DNA reads TGTGCCAGCTCATCCTGGACTAGCGGGGGGGCCGGGGCAGATACGCAGTATTTT. This rearrangement joins TRBV18 to TRBJ2-3; 15 bases line up with TRBD2. This CDR3 region has 18 residues. J lost 4 bases, V lost 5 bases, and 10 bases had no gene match. The V gene's germline CDR1 is KGHSH and CDR2 LQKENI.

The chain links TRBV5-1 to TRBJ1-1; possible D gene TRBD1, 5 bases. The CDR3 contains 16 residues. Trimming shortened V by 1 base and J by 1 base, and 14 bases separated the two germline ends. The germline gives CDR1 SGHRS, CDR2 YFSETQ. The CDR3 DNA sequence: TGCGCCAGCAGCTTGATCGGACAAACCAGGAACACTGAAGCTTTCTTT. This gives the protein CASSLIGQTRNTEAFF.

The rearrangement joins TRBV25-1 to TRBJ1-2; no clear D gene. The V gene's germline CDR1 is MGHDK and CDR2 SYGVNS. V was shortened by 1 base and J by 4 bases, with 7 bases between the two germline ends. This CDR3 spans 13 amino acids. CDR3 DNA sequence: TGTGCCAGCAGTGAATGGGAGACCTATGGCTACACCTTC. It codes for CASSEWETYGYTF.

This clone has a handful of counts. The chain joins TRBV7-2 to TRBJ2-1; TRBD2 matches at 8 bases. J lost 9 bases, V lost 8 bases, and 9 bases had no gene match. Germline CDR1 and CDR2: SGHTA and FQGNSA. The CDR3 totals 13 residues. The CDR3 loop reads CASGRGGLLEQFF. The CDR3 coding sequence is TGTGCCAGCGGCCGGGGGGGCCTCCTTGAGCAGTTCTTC.

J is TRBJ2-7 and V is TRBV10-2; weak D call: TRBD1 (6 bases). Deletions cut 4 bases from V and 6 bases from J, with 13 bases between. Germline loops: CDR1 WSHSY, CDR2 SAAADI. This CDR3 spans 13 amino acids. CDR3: CASSGLQGGEQYF. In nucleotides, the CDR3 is TGCGCCAGCAGTGGGTTACAGGGTGGCGAGCAGTACTTC.

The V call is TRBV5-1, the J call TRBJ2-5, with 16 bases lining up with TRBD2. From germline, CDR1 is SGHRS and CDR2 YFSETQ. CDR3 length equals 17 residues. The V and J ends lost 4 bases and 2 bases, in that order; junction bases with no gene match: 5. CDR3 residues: CASSPGTSGGVQETQYF. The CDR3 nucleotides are TGCGCCAGCAGCCCAGGGACTAGCGGGGGGGTTCAAGAGACCCAGTACTTC.

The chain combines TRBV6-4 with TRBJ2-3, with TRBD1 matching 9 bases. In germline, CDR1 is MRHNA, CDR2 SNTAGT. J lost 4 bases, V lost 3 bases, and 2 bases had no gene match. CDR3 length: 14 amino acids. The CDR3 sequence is CASSETGGADTQYF. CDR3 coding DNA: TGTGCCAGCAGTGAAACAGGGGGCGCAGATACGCAGTATTTT.

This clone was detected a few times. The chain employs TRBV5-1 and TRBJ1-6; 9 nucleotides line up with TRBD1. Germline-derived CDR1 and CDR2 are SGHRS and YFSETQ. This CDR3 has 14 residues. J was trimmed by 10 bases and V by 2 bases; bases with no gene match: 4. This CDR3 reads CASSFRQGGSPLHF. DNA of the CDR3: TGCGCCAGCAGCTTCAGACAGGGGGGATCACCCCTCCACTTT.

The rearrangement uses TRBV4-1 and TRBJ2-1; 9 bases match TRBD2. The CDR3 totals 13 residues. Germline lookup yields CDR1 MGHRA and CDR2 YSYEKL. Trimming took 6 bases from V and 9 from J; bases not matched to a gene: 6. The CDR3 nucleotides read TGCGCCAGCAGTCTCGTAGCGGGGGTTGAGCAGTTCTTC. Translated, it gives CASSLVAGVEQFF.

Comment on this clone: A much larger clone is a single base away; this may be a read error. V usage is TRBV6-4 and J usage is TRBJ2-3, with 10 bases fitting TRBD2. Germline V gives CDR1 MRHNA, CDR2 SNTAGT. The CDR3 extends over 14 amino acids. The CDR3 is CAGSTSGGTDTQYF. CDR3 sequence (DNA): TGTGCCGGCAGTACTAGCGGGGGCACAGATACGCAGTATTTT.

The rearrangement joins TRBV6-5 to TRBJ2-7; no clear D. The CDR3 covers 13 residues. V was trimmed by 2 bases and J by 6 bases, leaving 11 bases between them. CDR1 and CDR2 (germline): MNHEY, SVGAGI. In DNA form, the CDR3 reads TGTGCCAGCAGTTACCGTGGCGGCGGCGAGCAGTACTTC. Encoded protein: CASSYRGGGEQYF.

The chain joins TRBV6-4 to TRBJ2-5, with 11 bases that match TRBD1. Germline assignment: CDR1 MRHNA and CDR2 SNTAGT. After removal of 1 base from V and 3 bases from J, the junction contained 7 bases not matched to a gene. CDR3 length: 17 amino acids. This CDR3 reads CASSDLDRGRGEETQYF. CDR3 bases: TGTGCCAGCAGTGACTTGGACAGGGGGCGCGGGGAAGAGACCCAGTACTTC.

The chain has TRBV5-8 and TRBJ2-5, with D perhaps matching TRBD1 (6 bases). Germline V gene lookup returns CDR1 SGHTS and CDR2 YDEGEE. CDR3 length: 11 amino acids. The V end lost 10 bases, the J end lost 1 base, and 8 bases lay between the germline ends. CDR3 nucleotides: TGTGCCGGGACACGCCAAGAGACCCAGTACTTC. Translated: CAGTRQETQYF.

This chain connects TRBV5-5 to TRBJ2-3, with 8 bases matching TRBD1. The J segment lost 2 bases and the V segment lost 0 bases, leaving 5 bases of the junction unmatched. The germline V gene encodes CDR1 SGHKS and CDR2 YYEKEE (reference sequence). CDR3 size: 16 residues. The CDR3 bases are TGTGCCAGCAGCTTGGTCCGGGACAGGTTCACAGATACGCAGTATTTT. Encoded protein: CASSLVRDRFTDTQYF.